These 5 T cell receptor beta chains share one sample of origin, sequenced in a study of CD8+CD57+ T cells in acquired aplastic anemia. Profiling that covered TCR beta VDJ and CDR3 relied on genomic DNA as its template. TCRdb ran MiXCR on the reads and lists one entry per CDR3 protein. The table shows about 190,000 distinct CDR3 sequences, with roughly 56% occurring only once. The sample taken for sequencing was sorted CD4+, CD8+, or CD8+CD57+ T cells (not recorded which) from PBMCs. The receptors derive from a human donor in good health, serving as a control.

There are many counts of this clonotype. The chain uses TRBV7-2 and TRBJ1-1; the D gene is possibly TRBD1 (5 bases). Trimming shortened V by 7 bases and J by 4 bases, and 16 bases separated the two germline ends. This CDR3 comprises 14 residues. The germline CDR1 and CDR2 sequences are SGHTA and FQGNSA. The CDR3 sequence is CASNVGQGGTEAFF. The CDR3 DNA reads TGTGCCAGCAACGTCGGGCAGGGCGGCACTGAAGCTTTCTTT.

This clonotype was recorded at least ten times. The rearrangement joins TRBV28 to TRBJ1-1; possible D gene TRBD1, 6 bases. CDR3 length: 12 amino acids. The germline gives CDR1 MDHEN, CDR2 SYDVKM. V lost 5 bases, J lost 10 bases, and 14 bases lay in between. Written as DNA, the CDR3 is TGTGCCAGCAGTCCCTTAAGGGGGAGAGCTTTCTTT. This encodes CASSPLRGRAFF.

The chain carries TRBV10-3 and TRBJ1-2, with 9 positions matching TRBD1. Germline V gives CDR1 ENHRY, CDR2 SYGVKD. CDR3 size: 16 residues. The V segment lost 0 bases and the J segment 4 bases; nucleotides outside the gene matches: 6. The CDR3 is CAISESPGTGFYGYTF. The CDR3 bases are TGTGCCATCAGTGAGTCGCCCGGGACAGGGTTCTATGGCTACACCTTC.

This clonotype has only a few counts. CDR3 DNA sequence: TGCAGCGCCGCCGGGACAGGGGGGTATGGCTACACCTTC. Translated: CSAAGTGGYGYTF. J is TRBJ1-2 and V is TRBV29-1, with 11 bases lining up with TRBD1. V lost 7 bases and J lost 5; bases outside the gene matches: 6. This CDR3 contains 13 residues. Germline CDR1 and CDR2: SQVTM and ANQGSEA.

This clonotype was seen ten or more times. J is TRBJ1-2 and V is TRBV5-1; 12 nucleotides match TRBD1. Per the germline V gene, CDR1 is SGHRS and CDR2 is YFSETQ. The trim removed 6 bases at V and 2 bases at J, leaving 14 bases unmatched. The CDR3 is made up of 18 amino acids. CDR3 sequence (DNA): TGCGCCAGCAAAAGGGACAGGGGGCTAAACGACGGGAACTATGGCTACACCTTC. Its translation: CASKRDRGLNDGNYGYTF.